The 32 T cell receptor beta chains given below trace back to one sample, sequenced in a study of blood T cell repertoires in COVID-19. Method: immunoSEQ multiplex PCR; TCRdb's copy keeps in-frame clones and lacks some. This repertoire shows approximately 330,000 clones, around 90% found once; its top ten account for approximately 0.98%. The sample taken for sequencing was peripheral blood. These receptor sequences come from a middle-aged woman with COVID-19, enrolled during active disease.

The chain's CDR3 is CASRHKQEKQETQYF. The CDR3 bases are TGTGCCAGCAGGCATAAACAGGAGAAACAAGAGACCCAGTACTTC. The chain carries TRBV7-8 and TRBJ2-5, with D perhaps TRBD1 (5 bases). This CDR3 has 15 amino acids. Trimming cost V 6 bases and J 2 bases, with 16 bases left between them. Looked up from germline, CDR1 is SGHVS and CDR2 is FQNEAQ.

In DNA form, the CDR3 reads TGCGCCAGCAGCGAGGACAGGGGGCGGGAGCAGTTCTTC. It is translated as CASSEDRGREQFF. The chain joins TRBV5-1 to TRBJ2-1, with 11 positions matching TRBD1. Trimming removed 4 bases from V and 10 bases from J; junction bases left unmatched: 4. CDR3 length: 13 residues. Germline CDR1 reads SGHRS; CDR2 reads YFSETQ.

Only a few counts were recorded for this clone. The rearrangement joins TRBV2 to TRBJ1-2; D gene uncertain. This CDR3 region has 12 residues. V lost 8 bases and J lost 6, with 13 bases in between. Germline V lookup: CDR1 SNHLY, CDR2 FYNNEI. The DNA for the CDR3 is TGTGCCAGCGGATTCGGGTTAGATGGCTACACCTTC. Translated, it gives CASGFGLDGYTF.

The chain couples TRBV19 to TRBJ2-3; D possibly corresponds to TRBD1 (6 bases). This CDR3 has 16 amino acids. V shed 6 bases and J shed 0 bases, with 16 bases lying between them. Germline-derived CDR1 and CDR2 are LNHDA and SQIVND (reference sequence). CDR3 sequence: CASSRRTAVSTDTQYF. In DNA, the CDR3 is TGTGCCAGTAGCCGTAGGACAGCAGTCAGCACAGATACGCAGTATTTT.

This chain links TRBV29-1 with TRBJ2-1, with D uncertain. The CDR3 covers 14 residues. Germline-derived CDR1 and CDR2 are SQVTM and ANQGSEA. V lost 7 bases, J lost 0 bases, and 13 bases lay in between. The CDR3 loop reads CSGPTPLSYNEQFF. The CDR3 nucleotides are TGCAGCGGTCCTACCCCACTCTCCTACAATGAGCAGTTCTTC.

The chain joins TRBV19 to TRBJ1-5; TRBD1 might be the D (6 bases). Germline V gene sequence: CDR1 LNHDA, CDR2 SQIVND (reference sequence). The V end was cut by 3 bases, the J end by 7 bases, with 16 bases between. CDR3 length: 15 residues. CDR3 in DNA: TGTGCCAGTAGTATCGGGCGGGCAGGGGAACAGCCCCAGCATTTT. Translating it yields CASSIGRAGEQPQHF.

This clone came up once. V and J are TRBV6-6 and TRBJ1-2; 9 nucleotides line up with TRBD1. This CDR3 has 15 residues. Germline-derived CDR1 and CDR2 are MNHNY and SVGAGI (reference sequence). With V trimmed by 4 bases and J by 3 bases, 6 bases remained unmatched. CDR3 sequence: CASSSLDRGDYGYTF. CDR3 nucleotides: TGTGCCAGCAGTTCCCTGGACAGGGGTGACTATGGCTACACCTTC.

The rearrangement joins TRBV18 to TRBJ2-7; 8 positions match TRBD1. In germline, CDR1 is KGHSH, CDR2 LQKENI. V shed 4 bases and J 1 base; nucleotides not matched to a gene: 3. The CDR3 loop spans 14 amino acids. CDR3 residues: CASSHGTGSYEQYF. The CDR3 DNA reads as TGTGCCAGCTCACACGGGACAGGTTCCTACGAGCAGTACTTC.

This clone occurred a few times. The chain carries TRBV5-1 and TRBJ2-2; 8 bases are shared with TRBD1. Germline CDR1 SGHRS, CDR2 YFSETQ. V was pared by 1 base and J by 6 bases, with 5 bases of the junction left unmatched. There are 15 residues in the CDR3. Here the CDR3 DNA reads TGCGCCAGCAGCTTGACAGGGGGAATCCCCGGGGAGCTGTTTTTT. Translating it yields CASSLTGGIPGELFF.

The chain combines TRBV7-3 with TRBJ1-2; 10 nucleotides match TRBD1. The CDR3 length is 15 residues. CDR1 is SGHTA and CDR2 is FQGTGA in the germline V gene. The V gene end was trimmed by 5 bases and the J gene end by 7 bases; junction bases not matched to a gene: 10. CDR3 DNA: TGTGCCAGCAGCCCTCGGACAGGGGGTGAAAGTGGCTACACCTTC. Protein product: CASSPRTGGESGYTF.

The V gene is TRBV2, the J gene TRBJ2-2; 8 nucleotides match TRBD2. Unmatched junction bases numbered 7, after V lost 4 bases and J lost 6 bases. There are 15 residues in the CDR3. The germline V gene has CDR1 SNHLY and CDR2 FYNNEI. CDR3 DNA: TGTGCCAGCAGTGCAGCGGGAGTGAAATCCGGGGAGCTGTTTTTT. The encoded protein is CASSAAGVKSGELFF.

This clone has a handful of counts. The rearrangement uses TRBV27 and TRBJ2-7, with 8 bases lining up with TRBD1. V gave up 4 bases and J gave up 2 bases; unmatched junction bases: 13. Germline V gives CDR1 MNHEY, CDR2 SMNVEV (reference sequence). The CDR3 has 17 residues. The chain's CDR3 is CASSSHPSRTGTYEQYF. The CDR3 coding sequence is TGTGCCAGCAGTTCCCATCCTTCCCGGACAGGGACCTACGAGCAGTACTTC.

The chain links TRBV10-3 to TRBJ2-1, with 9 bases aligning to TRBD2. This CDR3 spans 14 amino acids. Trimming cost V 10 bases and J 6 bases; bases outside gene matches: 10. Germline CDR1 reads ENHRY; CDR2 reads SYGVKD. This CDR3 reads CATQAGGPSNEQFF. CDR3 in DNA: TGTGCCACCCAAGCGGGAGGCCCTTCCAATGAGCAGTTCTTC.

The CDR3 region has the DNA TGTGCCAGCAGTCCGACAGCGCCCCAAGAGACCCAGTACTTC. This encodes CASSPTAPQETQYF. J is TRBJ2-5 and V is TRBV27; the D gene is possibly TRBD1 (5 bases). CDR1 is MNHEY, CDR2 SMNVEV, per germline (reference sequence). The CDR3 runs to 14 residues. V gave up 5 bases and J gave up 1 base, with 11 bases separating them.

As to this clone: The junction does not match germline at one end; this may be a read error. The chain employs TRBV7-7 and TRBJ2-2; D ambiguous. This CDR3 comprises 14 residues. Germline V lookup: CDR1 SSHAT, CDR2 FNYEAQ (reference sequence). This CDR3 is CASSLSENTGELFF. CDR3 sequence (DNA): TGTGCTAGCAGCCTATCTGAGAACACCGGGGAGCTGTTTTTT.

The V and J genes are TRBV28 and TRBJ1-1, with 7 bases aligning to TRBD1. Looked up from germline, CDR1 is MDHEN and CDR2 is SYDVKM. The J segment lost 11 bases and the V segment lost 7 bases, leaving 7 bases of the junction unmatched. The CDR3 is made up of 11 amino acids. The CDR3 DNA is TGTGCCAGCACCCTAACAGGGGTGGCTTTCTTT. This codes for CASTLTGVAFF.

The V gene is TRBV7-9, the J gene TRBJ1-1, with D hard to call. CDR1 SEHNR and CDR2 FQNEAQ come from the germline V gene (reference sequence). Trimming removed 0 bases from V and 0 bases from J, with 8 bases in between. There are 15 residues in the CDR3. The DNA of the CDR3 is TGTGCCAGCAGCTTAGCCCCGAGCATGAACACTGAAGCTTTCTTT. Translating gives CASSLAPSMNTEAFF.

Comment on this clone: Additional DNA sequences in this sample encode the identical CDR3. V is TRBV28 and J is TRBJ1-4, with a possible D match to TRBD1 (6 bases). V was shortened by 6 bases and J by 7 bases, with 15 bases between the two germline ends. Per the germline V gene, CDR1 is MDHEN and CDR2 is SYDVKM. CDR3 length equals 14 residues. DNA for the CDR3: TGTGCCAGCAGAGGGGCGGGGGGCATTGAAAAACTGTTTTTT. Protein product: CASRGAGGIEKLFF.

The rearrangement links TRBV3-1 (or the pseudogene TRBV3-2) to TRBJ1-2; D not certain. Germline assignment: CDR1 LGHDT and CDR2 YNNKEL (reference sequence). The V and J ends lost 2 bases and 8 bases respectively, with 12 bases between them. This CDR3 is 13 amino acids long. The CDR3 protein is CASSQIVREGYTF. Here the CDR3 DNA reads TGTGCCAGCAGCCAAATTGTGCGGGAGGGCTACACCTTC.

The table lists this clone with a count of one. The CDR3, as DNA: TGTGCCAGCAGTTTGTACCGTAGCTATGGCTACACCTTC. Protein: CASSLYRSYGYTF. The chain combines TRBV28 with TRBJ1-2; D not resolved. The V and J ends lost 3 bases and 4 bases respectively, with 9 bases between them. The CDR3 is 13 residues long. Germline V gene lookup returns CDR1 MDHEN and CDR2 SYDVKM.

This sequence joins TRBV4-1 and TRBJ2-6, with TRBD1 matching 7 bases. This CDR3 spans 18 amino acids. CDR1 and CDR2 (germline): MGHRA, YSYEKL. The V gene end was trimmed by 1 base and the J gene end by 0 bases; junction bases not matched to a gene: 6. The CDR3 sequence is CASSQVATGNSGANVLTF. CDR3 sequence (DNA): TGCGCCAGCAGCCAAGTCGCGACAGGGAACTCTGGGGCCAACGTCCTGACTTTC.

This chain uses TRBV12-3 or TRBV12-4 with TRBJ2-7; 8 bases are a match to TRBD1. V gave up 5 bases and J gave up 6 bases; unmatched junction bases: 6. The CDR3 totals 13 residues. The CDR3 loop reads CASSITTGGEQYF. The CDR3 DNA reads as TGTGCCAGCAGTATTACCACAGGGGGCGAGCAGTACTTC.

CDR3 amino acids: CASSYWGPSRVPWGETQYF. The CDR3 nucleotides read TGTGCCAGCAGTTACTGGGGCCCTTCAAGGGTGCCCTGGGGAGAGACCCAGTACTTC. The gene calls are TRBV6-2 or TRBV6-3 and TRBJ2-5; D might be TRBD1 (5 bases). This CDR3 has 19 residues. With 1 base removed from V and 4 bases from J, the gap between germline ends came to 25 bases. Germline V gene lookup returns CDR1 MNHEY and CDR2 SVGEGT.

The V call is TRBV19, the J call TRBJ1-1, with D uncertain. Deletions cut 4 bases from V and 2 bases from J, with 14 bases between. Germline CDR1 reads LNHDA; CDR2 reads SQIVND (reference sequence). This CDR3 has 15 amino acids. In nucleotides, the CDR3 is TGTGCCAGTAGTAACCTGGGCAGCCTCAACACTGAAGCTTTCTTT. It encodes CASSNLGSLNTEAFF.

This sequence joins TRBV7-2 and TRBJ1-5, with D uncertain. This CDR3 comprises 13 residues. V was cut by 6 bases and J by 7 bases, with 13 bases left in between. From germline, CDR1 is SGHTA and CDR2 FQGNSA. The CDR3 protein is CASSYRGEQPQHF. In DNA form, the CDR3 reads TGTGCCAGCAGTTATCGCGGGGAACAGCCCCAGCATTTT.

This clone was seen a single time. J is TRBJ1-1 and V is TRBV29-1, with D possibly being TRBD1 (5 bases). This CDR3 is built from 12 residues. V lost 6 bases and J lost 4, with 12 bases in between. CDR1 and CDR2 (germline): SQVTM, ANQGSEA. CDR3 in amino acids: CSVSGGGTEAFF. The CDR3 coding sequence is TGCAGCGTAAGCGGGGGGGGCACTGAAGCTTTCTTT.

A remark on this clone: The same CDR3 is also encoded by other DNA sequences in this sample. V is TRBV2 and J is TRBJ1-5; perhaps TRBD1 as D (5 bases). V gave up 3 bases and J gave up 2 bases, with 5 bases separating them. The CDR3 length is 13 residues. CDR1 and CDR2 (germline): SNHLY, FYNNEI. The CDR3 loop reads CASSDRGNQPQHF. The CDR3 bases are TGTGCCAGCAGTGACAGGGGCAATCAGCCCCAGCATTTT.

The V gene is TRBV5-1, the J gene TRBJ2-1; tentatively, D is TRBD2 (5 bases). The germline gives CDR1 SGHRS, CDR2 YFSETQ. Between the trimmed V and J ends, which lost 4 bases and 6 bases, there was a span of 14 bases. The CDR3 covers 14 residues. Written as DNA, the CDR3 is TGCGCCAGCAGCACTCCCTCTGGGAGCAATGAGCAGTTCTTC. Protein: CASSTPSGSNEQFF.

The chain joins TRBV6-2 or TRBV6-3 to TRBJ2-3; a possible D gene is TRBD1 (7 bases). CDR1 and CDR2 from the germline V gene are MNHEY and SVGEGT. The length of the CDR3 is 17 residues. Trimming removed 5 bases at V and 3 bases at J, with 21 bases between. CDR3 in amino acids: CASSTHLTGRRTDTQYF. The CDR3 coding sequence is TGTGCCAGCAGTACCCACTTGACAGGGAGGAGAACAGATACGCAGTATTTT.

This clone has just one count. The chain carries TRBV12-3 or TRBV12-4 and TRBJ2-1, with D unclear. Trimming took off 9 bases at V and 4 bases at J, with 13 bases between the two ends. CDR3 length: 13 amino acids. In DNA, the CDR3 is TGTGCCAGTCGCACCTCCCGGTACAATGAGCAGTTCTTC. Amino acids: CASRTSRYNEQFF.

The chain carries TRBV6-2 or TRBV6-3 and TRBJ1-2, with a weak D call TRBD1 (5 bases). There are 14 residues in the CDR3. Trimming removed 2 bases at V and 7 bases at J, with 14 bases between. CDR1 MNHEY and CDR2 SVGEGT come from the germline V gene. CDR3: CASSYPGGGSGYTF. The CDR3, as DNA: TGTGCCAGCAGTTACCCCGGCGGGGGTAGTGGCTACACCTTC.

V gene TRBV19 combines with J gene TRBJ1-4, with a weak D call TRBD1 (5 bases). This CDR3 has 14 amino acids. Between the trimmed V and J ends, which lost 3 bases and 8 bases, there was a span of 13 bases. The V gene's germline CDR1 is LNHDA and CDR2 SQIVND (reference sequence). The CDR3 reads CASSMKGLGEKLFF. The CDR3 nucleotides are TGTGCCAGTAGTATGAAGGGGTTGGGGGAAAAACTGTTTTTT.